This T cell receptor (beta chain) was obtained from a study of cytomegalovirus exposure and HLA in healthy donors. In the study overall: One earlier analysis, a look at around 180 million T cells, found almost 120 million unique TCR beta sequences.

PCR used 60 Vbeta primers and 13 Jbeta primers. TCRdb's copy holds only in-frame clones and misses some; the assay was immunoSEQ multiplex PCR. The table lists about 120,000 clones, about three quarters of them singletons. This CDR3 has 17 residues. V dropped 4 bases and J dropped 0 bases, with 17 bases sitting between them. Germline CDR1 SGHNT, CDR2 YYREEE (reference sequence). These donors, healthy bone marrow donors, were studied. Remarks on this clone: Its antigen remains unidentified.

Study outcomes and limitations: CMV antigen specificity was confirmed in vitro for a few CMV-associated chains.

The chain has TRBV5-4 and TRBJ2-1, with a tentative D call TRBD1 (6 bases). The sequencing sample was made of PBMCs. The TCR sequence derives from a woman in her forties in good health and CMV-seronegative. The CDR3 protein is CASSQQLQGLSYNEQFF. The CDR3 DNA is TGTGCCAGCAGCCAGCAACTACAGGGTCTCTCCTACAATGAGCAGTTCTTC.